Listed here are 16 T cell receptor beta chains from one sample, sequenced in a study of blood T cells in healthy people across ages. Using a J-beta primer mix together with a sample-barcoded 5' primer, a second PCR was run for about 6 to 11 cycles. One entry per CDR3 protein, called by TCRdb with MiXCR from the 5' RACE reads. The sample has 1.5 million to 2 million distinct CDR3 sequences; roughly 52% are singletons. The sequenced sample was blood. The receptors here all came from a woman in her forties in good health.

V is TRBV6-2 or TRBV6-3 and J is TRBJ1-2; TRBD1 is a possible D gene (5 bases). Germline CDR1 MNHEY, CDR2 SVGEGT. The CDR3 sequence is 14 residues long. The V end lost 0 bases, the J end lost 4 bases, and 9 bases lay between the germline ends. CDR3 region: CASSYSPDIYGYTF. The CDR3, as DNA: TGTGCCAGCAGTTACTCGCCGGACATCTATGGCTACACCTTC.

This clonotype was recorded a few times. The genes are TRBV28 and TRBJ2-7, with D maybe TRBD2 (7 bases). The length of the CDR3 is 14 residues. V lost 7 bases, J lost 0 bases, and 13 bases lay in between. Germline V CDR1 and CDR2: MDHEN, SYDVKM. The chain's CDR3 is CASTLRGPSYEQYF. For the CDR3, the DNA is TGTGCCAGCACCCTGCGGGGGCCCTCCTACGAGCAGTACTTC.

The V and J genes are TRBV4-3 and TRBJ2-3, with D perhaps TRBD1 (6 bases). Germline CDR1 is LGHNA and CDR2 is YSLEER. Trimming pared 0 bases from V and 2 bases from J, leaving 12 bases between. CDR3 length equals 16 residues. The CDR3 region is CASSQDRQDLTDTQYF. The DNA for the CDR3 is TGCGCCAGCAGCCAAGATAGACAGGATCTCACAGATACGCAGTATTTT.

The gene calls are TRBV5-6 and TRBJ2-1, with TRBD2 matching 7 bases. V shed 6 bases and J 4 bases; nucleotides not matched to a gene: 7. Germline CDR1 is SGHDT and CDR2 is YYEEEE. The CDR3 consists of 14 residues. The chain's CDR3 is CASTTGGAYNEQFF. The CDR3 nucleotides read TGTGCCAGCACTACGGGGGGAGCTTACAATGAGCAGTTCTTC.

The chain has TRBV18 and TRBJ2-4; D call uncertain. This CDR3 is built from 14 residues. V lost 1 base and J 7 bases, leaving 11 bases between the germline ends. Germline CDR1 is KGHSH and CDR2 is LQKENI. CDR3 nucleotide sequence: TGTGCCAGCTCACCACTTAGGAAGACCAACATTCAGTACTTC. As protein: CASSPLRKTNIQYF.

The table lists this clonotype with a few counts. The V call is TRBV20-1, the J call TRBJ2-3; the D is unclear. CDR3 length: 13 amino acids. CDR1 is DFQATT and CDR2 is SNEGSKA in the germline V gene (reference sequence). Trimming took 1 base from V and 5 from J, leaving 10 bases between them. The CDR3 spells CSARATLGDTQYF. In nucleotides, the CDR3 is TGCAGTGCTAGAGCGACACTGGGAGATACGCAGTATTTT.

The gene calls are TRBV6-5 and TRBJ2-1; 9 bases map to TRBD2. The CDR3 loop spans 16 amino acids. Unmatched junction bases numbered 9, after V lost 6 bases and J lost 3 bases. Germline V gene sequence: CDR1 MNHEY, CDR2 SVGAGI. CDR3 sequence reads: CASRTAGGAGYNEQFF. The CDR3 DNA is TGTGCCAGCAGAACTGCGGGGGGGGCAGGCTACAATGAGCAGTTCTTC.

This clonotype was observed a few times. The chain links TRBV20-1 to TRBJ1-6; TRBD1 matches 11 bases. CDR3 length: 16 amino acids. The germline CDR1 and CDR2 sequences are DFQATT and SNEGSKA (reference sequence). With 4 bases clipped from V and 4 bases from J, the junction kept 6 bases outside the gene matches. This chain's CDR3 is CSATGTGGSYNSPLHF. The DNA of the CDR3 is TGCAGTGCTACTGGGACAGGGGGTTCTTATAATTCACCCCTCCACTTT.

This clonotype was counted only a few times. The chain has TRBV20-1 and TRBJ1-6; 9 bases align to TRBD1. V was clipped by 3 bases and J by 9 bases; unmatched bases: 0. Per the germline V gene, CDR1 is DFQATT and CDR2 is SNEGSKA (reference sequence). The CDR3 is made up of 12 amino acids. The CDR3 reads CSARDRGSPLHF. The CDR3 DNA reads TGCAGTGCTAGGGACAGGGGTTCACCCCTCCACTTT.

The chain links TRBV28 to TRBJ1-1; the D is unclear. CDR3 length: 13 residues. Per the germline V gene, CDR1 is MDHEN and CDR2 is SYDVKM. The V end was cut by 8 bases, the J end by 0 bases, with 10 bases between. The CDR3 sequence: CASWRLVNTEAFF. Written as DNA, the CDR3 is TGTGCCAGCTGGCGGTTGGTGAACACTGAAGCTTTCTTT.

A word on this clonotype: A read error is possible here, since a much larger clone lies one base away. The V gene is TRBV5-1, the J gene TRBJ2-1; D possibly corresponds to TRBD2 (7 bases). This CDR3 comprises 13 residues. Trimming took off 3 bases at V and 10 bases at J, with 14 bases between the two ends. Germline lookup yields CDR1 SGHRS and CDR2 YFSETQ. Written as DNA, the CDR3 is TGCGCCAGCAGCTGGGAGGGGGGGACAGAGCAGTTCTTC. Residues: CASSWEGGTEQFF.

As concerns this clonotype: Its ends do not fully match the called genes, so a read error is possible. The V and J genes are TRBV15 and TRBJ2-7, with TRBD1 matching 10 bases. The CDR3 has 16 amino acids. CDR1 and CDR2 (germline): LNHNV, YYDKDF (reference sequence). The CDR3 region has the DNA TGTGTCACCAGCCGTAGTATCGGACAGGGGGCCTACGAGCAGTACTTC. Amino acid sequence: CVTSRSIGQGAYEQYF.

The rearrangement uses TRBV9 and TRBJ1-5; the D is unclear. The CDR3 is 13 residues long. V gave up 0 bases and J gave up 5 bases, with 6 bases separating them. The V gene's germline CDR1 is SGDLS and CDR2 YYNGEE. CDR3 in amino acids: CASSVGGYQPQHF. The CDR3 DNA is TGTGCCAGCAGCGTAGGTGGGTATCAGCCCCAGCATTTT.

The chain recombines TRBV20-1 with TRBJ2-3; 9 bases align to TRBD2. V gave up 0 bases and J gave up 6 bases; unmatched junction bases: 10. Germline CDR1 DFQATT, CDR2 SNEGSKA (reference sequence). CDR3 length equals 16 residues. The CDR3 region is CSARDRWRGGSDTQYF. CDR3 DNA sequence: TGCAGTGCTAGAGATAGGTGGCGGGGGGGCAGTGATACGCAGTATTTT.

This sequence joins TRBV5-1 and TRBJ1-1; the D gene is possibly TRBD1 (5 bases). The CDR3 has 13 amino acids. Germline V gene sequence: CDR1 SGHRS, CDR2 YFSETQ. Trimming cost V 4 bases and J 3 bases, with 10 bases left between them. CDR3 nucleotide sequence: TGCGCCAGCAGCATAACAGGTTACACTGAAGCTTTCTTT. Translation: CASSITGYTEAFF.

J is TRBJ1-2 and V is TRBV6-6; D call uncertain. Trimming pared 6 bases from V and 8 bases from J, leaving 16 bases between. CDR1 is MNHNY and CDR2 is SVGAGI in the germline V gene (reference sequence). This CDR3 contains 13 residues. For the CDR3, the DNA is TGTGCCAGCAGCTACCACCGAGATGGAGGCTACACCTTC. Protein product: CASSYHRDGGYTF.